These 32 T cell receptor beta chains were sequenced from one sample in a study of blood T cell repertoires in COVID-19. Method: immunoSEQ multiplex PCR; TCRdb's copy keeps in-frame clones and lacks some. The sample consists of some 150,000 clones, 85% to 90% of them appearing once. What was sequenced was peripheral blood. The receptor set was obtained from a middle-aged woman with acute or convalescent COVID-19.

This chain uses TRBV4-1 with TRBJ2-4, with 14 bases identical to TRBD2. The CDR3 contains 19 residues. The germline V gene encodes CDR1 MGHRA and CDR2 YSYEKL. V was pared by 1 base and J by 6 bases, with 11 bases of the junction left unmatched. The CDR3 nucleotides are TGCGCCAGCAGCCAAGGTCGGGGACTAGCGGGAGCCGGTAGAAACATTCAGTACTTC. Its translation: CASSQGRGLAGAGRNIQYF.

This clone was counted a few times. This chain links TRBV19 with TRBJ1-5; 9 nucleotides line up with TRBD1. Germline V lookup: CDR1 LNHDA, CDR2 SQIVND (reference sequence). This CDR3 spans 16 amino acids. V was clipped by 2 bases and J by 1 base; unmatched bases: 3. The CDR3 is CASSISGQGSNQPQHF. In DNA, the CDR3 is TGTGCCAGTAGTATATCGGGACAGGGCAGCAATCAGCCCCAGCATTTT.

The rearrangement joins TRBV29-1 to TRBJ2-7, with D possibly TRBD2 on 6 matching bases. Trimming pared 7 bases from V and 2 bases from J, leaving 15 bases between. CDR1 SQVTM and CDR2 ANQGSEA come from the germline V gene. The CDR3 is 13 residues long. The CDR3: CSAAGPNPYEQYF. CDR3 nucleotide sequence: TGCAGCGCCGCGGGACCGAACCCCTACGAGCAGTACTTC.

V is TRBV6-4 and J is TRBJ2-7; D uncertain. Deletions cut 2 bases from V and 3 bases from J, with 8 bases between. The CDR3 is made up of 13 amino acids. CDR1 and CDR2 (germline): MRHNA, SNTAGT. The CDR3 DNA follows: TGTGCCAGCAGTGACGCGCCAGGCTACGAGCAGTACTTC. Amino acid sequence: CASSDAPGYEQYF.

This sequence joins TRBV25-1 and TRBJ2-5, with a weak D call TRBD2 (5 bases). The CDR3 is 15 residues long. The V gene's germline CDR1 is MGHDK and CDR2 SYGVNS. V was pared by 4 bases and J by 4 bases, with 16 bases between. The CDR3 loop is CASSASTGMGETQYF. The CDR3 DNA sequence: TGTGCCAGCAGTGCCTCGACCGGGATGGGAGAGACCCAGTACTTC.

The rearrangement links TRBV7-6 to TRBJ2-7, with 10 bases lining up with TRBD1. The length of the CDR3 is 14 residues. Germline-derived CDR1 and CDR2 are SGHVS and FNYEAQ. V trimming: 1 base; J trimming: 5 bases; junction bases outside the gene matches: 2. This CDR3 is CASSLDDRGHEQYF. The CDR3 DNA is TGTGCCAGCAGCTTAGACGACAGGGGGCACGAGCAGTACTTC.

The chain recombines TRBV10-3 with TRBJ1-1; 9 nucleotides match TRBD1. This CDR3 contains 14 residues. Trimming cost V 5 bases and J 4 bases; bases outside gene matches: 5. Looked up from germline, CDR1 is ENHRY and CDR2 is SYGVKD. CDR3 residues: CAISSGQGFTEAFF. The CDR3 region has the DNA TGTGCCATCAGTTCGGGACAGGGTTTCACTGAAGCTTTCTTT.

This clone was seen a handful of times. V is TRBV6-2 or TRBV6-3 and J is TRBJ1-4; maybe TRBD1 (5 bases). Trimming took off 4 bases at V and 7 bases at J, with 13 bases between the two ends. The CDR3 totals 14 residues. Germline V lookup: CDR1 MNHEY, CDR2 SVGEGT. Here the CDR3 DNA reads TGTGCCAGCAGTTCCACGGGGGAAATTGAAAAACTGTTTTTT. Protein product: CASSSTGEIEKLFF.

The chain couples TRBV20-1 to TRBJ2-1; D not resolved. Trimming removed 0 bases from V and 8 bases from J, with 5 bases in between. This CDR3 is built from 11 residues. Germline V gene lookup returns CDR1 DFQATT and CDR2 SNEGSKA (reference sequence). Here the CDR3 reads CSARDRDEQFF. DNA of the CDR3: TGCAGTGCTAGAGATCGGGATGAGCAGTTCTTC.

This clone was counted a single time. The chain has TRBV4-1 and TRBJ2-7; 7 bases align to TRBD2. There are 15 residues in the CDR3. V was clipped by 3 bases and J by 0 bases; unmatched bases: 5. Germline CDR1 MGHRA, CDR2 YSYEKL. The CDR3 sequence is CASSQSQRDSYEQYF. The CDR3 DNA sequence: TGCGCCAGCAGCCAGTCGCAGCGGGACTCCTACGAGCAGTACTTC.

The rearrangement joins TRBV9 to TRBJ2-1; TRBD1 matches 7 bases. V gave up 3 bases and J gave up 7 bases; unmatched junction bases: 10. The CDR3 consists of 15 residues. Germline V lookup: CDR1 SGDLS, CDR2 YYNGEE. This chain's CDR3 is CASSGTGTATNEQFF. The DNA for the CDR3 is TGTGCCAGCAGCGGAACCGGGACAGCCACTAATGAGCAGTTCTTC.

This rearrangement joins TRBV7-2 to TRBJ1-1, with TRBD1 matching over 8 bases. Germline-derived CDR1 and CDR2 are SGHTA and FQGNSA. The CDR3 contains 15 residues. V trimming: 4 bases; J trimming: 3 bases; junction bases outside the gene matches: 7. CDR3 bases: TGTGCCAGCAGCTCGATCAGGGGGCTTCACACTGAAGCTTTCTTT. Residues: CASSSIRGLHTEAFF.

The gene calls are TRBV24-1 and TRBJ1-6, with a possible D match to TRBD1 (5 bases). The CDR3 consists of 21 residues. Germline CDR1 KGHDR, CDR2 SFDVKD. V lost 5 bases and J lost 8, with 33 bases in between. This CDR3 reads CATSAILRTRYRLAPYSPLHF. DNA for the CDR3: TGTGCCACCAGTGCCATTCTCAGGACAAGGTATCGCCTTGCGCCTTATTCACCCCTCCACTTT.

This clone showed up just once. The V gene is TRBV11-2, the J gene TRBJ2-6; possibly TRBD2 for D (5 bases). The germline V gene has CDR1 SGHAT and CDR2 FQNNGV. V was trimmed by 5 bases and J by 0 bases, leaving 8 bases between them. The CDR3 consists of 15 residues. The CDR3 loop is CASSEGFSGANVLTF. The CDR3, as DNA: TGTGCCAGCAGCGAGGGCTTCTCTGGGGCCAACGTCCTGACTTTC.

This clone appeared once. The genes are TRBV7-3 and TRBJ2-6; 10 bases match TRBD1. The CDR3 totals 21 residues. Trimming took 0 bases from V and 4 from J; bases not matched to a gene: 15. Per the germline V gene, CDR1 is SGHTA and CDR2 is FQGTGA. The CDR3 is CASSLTGGTGALYSGANVLTF. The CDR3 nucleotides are TGTGCCAGCAGCTTAACTGGCGGGACAGGGGCTCTCTATTCGGGGGCCAACGTCCTGACTTTC. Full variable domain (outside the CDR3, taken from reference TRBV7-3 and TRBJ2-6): GAGVSQTPSNKVTEKGKYVELRCDPISGHTALYWYRQSLGQGPEFLIYFQGTGAADDSGLPNDRFFAVRPEGSVSTLKIQRTERGDSAVYLCASSLTGGTGALYSGANVLTFGAGSRLTVL.

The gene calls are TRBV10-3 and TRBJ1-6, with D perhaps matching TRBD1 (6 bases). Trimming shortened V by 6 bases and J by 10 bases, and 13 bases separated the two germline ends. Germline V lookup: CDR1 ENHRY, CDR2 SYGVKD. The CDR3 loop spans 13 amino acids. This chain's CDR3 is CAIRPRQDSPLHF. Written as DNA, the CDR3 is TGTGCCATCAGGCCCCGACAGGACTCACCCCTCCACTTT.

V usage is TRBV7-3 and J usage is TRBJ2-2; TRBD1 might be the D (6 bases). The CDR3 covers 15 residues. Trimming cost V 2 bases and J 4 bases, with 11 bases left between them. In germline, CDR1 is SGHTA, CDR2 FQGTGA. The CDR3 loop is CASSLAGVGTGELFF. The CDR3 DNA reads TGTGCCAGCAGCTTAGCAGGGGTTGGCACCGGGGAGCTGTTTTTT.

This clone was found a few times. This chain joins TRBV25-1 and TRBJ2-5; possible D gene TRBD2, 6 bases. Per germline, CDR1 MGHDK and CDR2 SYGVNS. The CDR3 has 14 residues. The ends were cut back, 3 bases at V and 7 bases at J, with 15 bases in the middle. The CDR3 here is CASSDRGEVGTQYF. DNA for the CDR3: TGTGCCAGCAGTGACAGAGGGGAGGTCGGGACCCAGTACTTC.

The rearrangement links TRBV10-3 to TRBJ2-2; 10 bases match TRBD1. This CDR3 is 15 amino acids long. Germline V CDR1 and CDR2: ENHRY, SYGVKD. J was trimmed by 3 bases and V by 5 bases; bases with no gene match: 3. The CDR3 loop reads CAISSGQGDTGELFF. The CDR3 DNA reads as TGTGCCATCAGTTCCGGACAGGGGGACACCGGGGAGCTGTTTTTT.

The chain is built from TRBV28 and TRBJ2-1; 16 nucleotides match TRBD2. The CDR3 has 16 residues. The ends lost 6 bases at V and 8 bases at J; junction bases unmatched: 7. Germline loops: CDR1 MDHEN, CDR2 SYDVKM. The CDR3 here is CASSSLGTSGRDEQFF. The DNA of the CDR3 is TGTGCCAGCAGCTCCTTAGGGACTAGCGGGAGGGATGAGCAGTTCTTC.

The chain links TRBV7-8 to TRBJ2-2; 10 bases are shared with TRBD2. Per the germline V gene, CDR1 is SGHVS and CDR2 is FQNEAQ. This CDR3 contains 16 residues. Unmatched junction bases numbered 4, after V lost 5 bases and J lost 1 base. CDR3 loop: CASSLRTSGNTGELFF. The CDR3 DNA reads TGTGCCAGCAGCCTCCGGACTAGCGGGAACACCGGGGAGCTGTTTTTT. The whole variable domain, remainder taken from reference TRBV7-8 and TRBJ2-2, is GAGVSQSPRYKVAKRGQDVALRCDPISGHVSLFWYQQALGQGPEFLTYFQNEAQLDKSGLPSDRFFAERPEGSVSTLKIQRTQQEDSAVYLCASSLRTSGNTGELFFGEGSRLTVL.

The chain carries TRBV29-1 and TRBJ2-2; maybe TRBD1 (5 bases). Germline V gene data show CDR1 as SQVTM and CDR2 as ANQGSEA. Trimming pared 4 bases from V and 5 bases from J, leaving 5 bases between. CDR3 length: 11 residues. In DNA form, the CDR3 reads TGCAGCGTTGGACAGACCGGGGAGCTGTTTTTT. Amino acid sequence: CSVGQTGELFF.

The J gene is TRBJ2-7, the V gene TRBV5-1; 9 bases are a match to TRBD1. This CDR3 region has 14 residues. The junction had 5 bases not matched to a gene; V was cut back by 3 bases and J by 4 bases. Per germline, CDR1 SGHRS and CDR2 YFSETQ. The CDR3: CASSSGTGTYEQYF. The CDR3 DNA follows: TGCGCCAGCAGCTCCGGGACAGGGACGTACGAGCAGTACTTC. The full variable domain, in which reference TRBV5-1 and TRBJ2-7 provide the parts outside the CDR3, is KAGVTQTPRYLIKTRGQQVTLSCSPISGHRSVSWYQQTPGQGLQFLFEYFSETQRNKGNFPGRFSGRQFSNSRSEMNVSTLELGDSALYLCASSSGTGTYEQYFGPGTRLTVT.

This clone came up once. CDR3 DNA sequence: TGTGCCAGCAGCTTCACTAGCGGGTATTACGAGCAGTACTTC. Its protein is CASSFTSGYYEQYF. The gene calls are TRBV7-2 and TRBJ2-7; 9 nucleotides agree with TRBD2. The trim removed 3 bases at V and 4 bases at J, leaving 4 bases unmatched. Germline V gene sequence: CDR1 SGHTA, CDR2 FQGNSA. The CDR3 spans 14 residues.

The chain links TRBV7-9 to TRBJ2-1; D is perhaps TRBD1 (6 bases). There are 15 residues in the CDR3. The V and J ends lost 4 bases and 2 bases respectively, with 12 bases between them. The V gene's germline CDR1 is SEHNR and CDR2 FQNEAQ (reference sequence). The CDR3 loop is CASSSTGSTYNEQFF. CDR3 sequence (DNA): TGTGCCAGCAGCTCAACAGGGAGTACCTACAATGAGCAGTTCTTC.

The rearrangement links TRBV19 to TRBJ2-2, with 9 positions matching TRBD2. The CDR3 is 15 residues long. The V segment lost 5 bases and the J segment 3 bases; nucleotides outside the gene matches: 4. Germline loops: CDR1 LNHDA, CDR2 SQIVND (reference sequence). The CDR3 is CASSSAGGYTGELFF. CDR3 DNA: TGTGCCAGTAGTTCTGCGGGAGGGTACACCGGGGAGCTGTTTTTT.

The CDR3 sequence is CASSELATYGYTF. The DNA for the CDR3 is TGTGCCAGCTCAGAGCTAGCGACCTATGGCTACACCTTC. The J gene is TRBJ1-2, the V gene TRBV12-3 or TRBV12-4; no firm D call. The germline V and J ends were trimmed by 8 bases and 4 bases, with 14 bases remaining between them. This CDR3 comprises 13 residues.

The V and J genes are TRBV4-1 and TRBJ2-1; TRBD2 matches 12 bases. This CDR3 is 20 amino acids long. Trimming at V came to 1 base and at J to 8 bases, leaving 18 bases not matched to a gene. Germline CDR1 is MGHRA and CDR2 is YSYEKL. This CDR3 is CASSQAPLAGGPPSIDEQFF. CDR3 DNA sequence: TGCGCCAGCAGCCAAGCACCCCTAGCGGGAGGGCCTCCGTCTATCGATGAGCAGTTCTTC.

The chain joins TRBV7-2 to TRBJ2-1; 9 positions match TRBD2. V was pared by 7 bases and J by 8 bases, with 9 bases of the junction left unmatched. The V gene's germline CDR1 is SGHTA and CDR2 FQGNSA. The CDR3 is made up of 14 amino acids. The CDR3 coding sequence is TGTGCCAGCATGCGGGGGGGCCAGGGCGATGAGCAGTTCTTC. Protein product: CASMRGGQGDEQFF.

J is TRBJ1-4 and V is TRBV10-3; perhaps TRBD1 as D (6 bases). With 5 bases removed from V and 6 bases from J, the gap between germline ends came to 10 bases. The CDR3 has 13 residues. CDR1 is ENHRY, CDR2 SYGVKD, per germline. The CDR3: CAISLQGDEKLFF. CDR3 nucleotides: TGTGCCATCAGTTTACAGGGCGATGAAAAACTGTTTTTT.

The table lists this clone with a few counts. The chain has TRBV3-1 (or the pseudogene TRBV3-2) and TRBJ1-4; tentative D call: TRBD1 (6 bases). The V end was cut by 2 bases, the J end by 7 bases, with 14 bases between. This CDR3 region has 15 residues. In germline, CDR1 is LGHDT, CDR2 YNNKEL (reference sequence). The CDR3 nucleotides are TGTGCCAGCAGCCAAAAGCAGGGGAGGGGTGAAAAACTGTTTTTT. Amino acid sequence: CASSQKQGRGEKLFF.

CDR3 DNA: TGTGCCAGCAGCCCGGAGGGACAGACTTACACTGAAGCTTTCTTT. Protein sequence: CASSPEGQTYTEAFF. The chain uses TRBV9 and TRBJ1-1, with 7 bases matching TRBD1. CDR1 is SGDLS and CDR2 is YYNGEE in the germline V gene. The CDR3 has 15 residues. V gave up 4 bases and J gave up 3 bases; unmatched junction bases: 9.